This T cell receptor (beta chain) was captured by sequencing in a study of cytomegalovirus exposure and HLA in healthy donors. The CDR3 runs 12 residues. V was clipped by 8 bases and J by 7 bases, with 15 bases between them. The V gene's germline CDR1 is SNHLY and CDR2 FYNNEI. 60 Vbeta and 13 Jbeta primers were used in PCR. Clones were sequenced by immunoSEQ multiplex PCR, and TCRdb holds only the in-frame ones, with some missing. The sample consists of approximately 150,000 clones, around 88% of them appearing once. This chain uses TRBV2 with TRBJ2-7; D may be TRBD2 (6 bases). Sequencing was performed on PBMCs. This receptor was taken from a woman in her thirties in good health and CMV-seronegative. CDR3 DNA: TGTGCCAGCGGATCCGGGGGTTGGGAGCAGTACTTC. This codes for CASGSGGWEQYF.